These 21 T cell receptor beta chains share one sample of origin, sequenced in a study of TIL therapy for anti-PD-1-resistant metastatic lung cancer (TCRdb year 2021). The meaning of the sample's time point label: pre-treatment sample, taken before nivolumab and TIL therapy. The immunoSEQ v3 hsTCRB kit was used to amplify TCR beta CDR3 regions from genomic DNA through bias-controlled multiplex PCR. Held by TCRdb, this immuneACCESS table contains in-frame sequences only and omits some clones. Under half of the omission traces to an unresolved V gene where checked; the cause of the rest is unknown. Across this sample there are around 55,000 clones, with 70% to 90% seen only once. The ten largest clones take up approximately 3% of the sample. Sequenced material: blood, taken at baseline. The receptor set was obtained from a person between 25 and 79 years old with non-small cell lung cancer.

This clone has a single count. The V and J genes are TRBV5-1 and TRBJ2-2, with TRBD1 matching 9 bases. With 4 bases clipped from V and 5 bases from J, the junction kept 6 bases outside the gene matches. From germline, CDR1 is SGHRS and CDR2 YFSETQ. CDR3 length equals 15 residues. CDR3 protein: CASSVTGGRTGELFF. Written as DNA, the CDR3 is TGCGCCAGCAGCGTTACAGGGGGCCGGACCGGGGAGCTGTTTTTT.

The V gene is TRBV29-1, the J gene TRBJ1-1; 9 positions match TRBD1. The CDR3 has 12 residues. CDR1 and CDR2 (germline): SQVTM, ANQGSEA. V lost 7 bases and J lost 2; bases outside the gene matches: 2. The CDR3 region has the DNA TGCAGCGGGGACAGGGAAAACACTGAAGCTTTCTTT. This sequence encodes CSGDRENTEAFF.

The chain links TRBV24-1 to TRBJ2-3; D could derive from TRBD1 or TRBD2 (5 bases each). V was trimmed by 4 bases and J by 1 base, leaving 11 bases between them. The CDR3 extends over 15 amino acids. Germline loops: CDR1 KGHDR, CDR2 SFDVKD. CDR3 sequence reads: CATSDPGRGTDTQYF. The CDR3 DNA sequence: TGTGCCACCAGTGACCCGGGGCGCGGCACAGATACGCAGTATTTT.

V usage is TRBV5-4 and J usage is TRBJ2-7, with 8 nucleotides matching TRBD1. The length of the CDR3 is 15 residues. Germline CDR1 reads SGHNT; CDR2 reads YYREEE (reference sequence). V was clipped by 4 bases and J by 3 bases; unmatched bases: 9. The CDR3 DNA reads TGTGCCAGCAGCAACCGGGACAGGCGATACTACGAGCAGTACTTC. Translated: CASSNRDRRYYEQYF.

The V call is TRBV24-1, the J call TRBJ2-6; D remains ambiguous. The CDR3 sequence is 13 residues long. V dropped 7 bases and J dropped 1 base, with 4 bases sitting between them. In germline, CDR1 is KGHDR, CDR2 SFDVKD. As DNA, the CDR3 is TGTGCCACCAGCTTGTCTGGGGCCAACGTCCTGACTTTC. Encoded protein: CATSLSGANVLTF.

The V and J genes are TRBV5-4 and TRBJ2-5; possible D gene TRBD2, 6 bases. From germline, CDR1 is SGHNT and CDR2 YYREEE (reference sequence). The CDR3 covers 17 residues. Trimming took off 1 base at V and 3 bases at J, with 19 bases between the two ends. CDR3 residues: CASSLRTLVSGKETQYF. The CDR3 bases are TGTGCCAGCAGCTTGAGGACACTAGTTAGCGGAAAAGAGACCCAGTACTTC.

The chain recombines TRBV19 with TRBJ1-5, with a weak D call TRBD1 (5 bases). In germline, CDR1 is LNHDA, CDR2 SQIVND (reference sequence). V lost 6 bases to trimming and J lost 5 bases, with 8 bases between them. This CDR3 contains 12 residues. The CDR3 loop is CASRDTDQPQHF. The CDR3 nucleotides are TGTGCCAGTAGGGACACGGATCAGCCCCAGCATTTT.

This clone was detected only a few times. The chain uses TRBV15 and TRBJ1-5; no clear D. Germline-derived CDR1 and CDR2 are LNHNV and YYDKDF (reference sequence). The V and J ends lost 0 bases and 0 bases respectively, with 12 bases between them. This CDR3 contains 17 residues. As DNA, the CDR3 is TGTGCCACCAGCAGAGATCCGAGAGAAGCTAGCAATCAGCCCCAGCATTTT. Translated, it gives CATSRDPREASNQPQHF.

This clone was seen just once. The V gene is TRBV7-2, the J gene TRBJ2-5; D gene uncertain. CDR1 is SGHTA, CDR2 FQGNSA, per germline. V was cut by 5 bases and J by 2 bases, with 15 bases left in between. The CDR3 covers 15 residues. In DNA, the CDR3 is TGTGCCAGCAGCCCCCGGGCCGCGGAGCAAGAGACCCAGTACTTC. Residues: CASSPRAAEQETQYF. Looking up the rest from reference TRBV7-2 and TRBJ2-5 gives the full variable domain: GAGVSQSPSNKVTEKGKDVELRCDPISGHTALYWYRQSLGQGLEFLIYFQGNSAPDKSGLPSDRFSAERTGGSVSTLTIQRTQQEDSAVYLCASSPRAAEQETQYFGPGTRLLVL.

The V call is TRBV18, the J call TRBJ2-3, with 7 bases that match TRBD2. The CDR3 contains 13 residues. J gave up 6 bases and V 3 bases, and 3 bases lay outside the gene matches. Germline V gives CDR1 KGHSH, CDR2 LQKENI. The CDR3 DNA is TGTGCCAGCTCACCTGCCGGGGGGGATACGCAGTATTTT. It codes for CASSPAGGDTQYF.

The table lists this clone with a count of one. V usage is TRBV3-1 (or the pseudogene TRBV3-2) and J usage is TRBJ1-5, with D perhaps matching TRBD1 (6 bases). Germline CDR1 reads LGHDT; CDR2 reads YNNKEL (reference sequence). Between the trimmed V and J ends, which lost 4 bases and 10 bases, there was a span of 14 bases. The CDR3 contains 13 residues. CDR3 in DNA: TGTGCCAGCAGCCGACAGGTATGGGAACCCCAGCATTTT. Translated, it gives CASSRQVWEPQHF.

J is TRBJ2-3 and V is TRBV7-2, with TRBD1 matching over 9 bases. Germline loops: CDR1 SGHTA, CDR2 FQGNSA. There are 15 residues in the CDR3. Trimming removed 3 bases from V and 5 bases from J; junction bases left unmatched: 6. The CDR3 nucleotides are TGTGCCAGCAGCTTTGGGGACAGGGCCGGAGATACGCAGTATTTT. Encoded protein: CASSFGDRAGDTQYF. The full variable domain, completed using reference TRBV7-2 and TRBJ2-3, is GAGVSQSPSNKVTEKGKDVELRCDPISGHTALYWYRQSLGQGLEFLIYFQGNSAPDKSGLPSDRFSAERTGGSVSTLTIQRTQQEDSAVYLCASSFGDRAGDTQYFGPGTRLTVL.

The chain's CDR3 is CATSREAGVGVTGELFF. The CDR3 DNA reads as TGTGCCACCAGCAGAGAAGCGGGAGTCGGGGTCACCGGGGAGCTGTTTTTT. The rearrangement uses TRBV15 and TRBJ2-2, with TRBD2 identical over 8 bases. J lost 4 bases, V lost 0 bases, and 7 bases had no gene match. This CDR3 has 17 residues. From germline, CDR1 is LNHNV and CDR2 YYDKDF (reference sequence).

The V call is TRBV6-4, the J call TRBJ2-7; no firm D call. CDR1 and CDR2 (germline): MRHNA, SNTAGT. Trimming removed 2 bases from V and 3 bases from J, with 8 bases in between. This CDR3 is 13 amino acids long. Written as DNA, the CDR3 is TGTGCCAGCAGTGACCCCCTTATCTACGAGCAGTACTTC. Amino acids: CASSDPLIYEQYF.

CDR3 region: CASSSHRDSNTEAFF. The CDR3 nucleotides are TGTGCCAGCAGTTCCCACCGGGACAGCAACACTGAAGCTTTCTTT. J is TRBJ1-1 and V is TRBV6-5; TRBD1 agrees at 7 bases. In germline, CDR1 is MNHEY, CDR2 SVGAGI. Trimming took 4 bases from V and 2 from J; bases not matched to a gene: 7. The CDR3 extends over 15 amino acids.

This clone was observed a few times. The chain couples TRBV5-1 to TRBJ1-1; TRBD1 aligns across 10 bases. The CDR3 contains 15 residues. The ends lost 0 bases at V and 1 base at J; junction bases unmatched: 0. CDR1 is SGHRS, CDR2 YFSETQ, per germline. In DNA, the CDR3 is TGCGCCAGCAGCTTGGGGGACAGGGGGAACACTGAAGCTTTCTTT. Its translation: CASSLGDRGNTEAFF.

About this clone: At one of its ends the junction is not consistent with the germline gene, which may arise from a read error. V and J are TRBV4-2 and TRBJ2-7; D gene unclear. Germline assignment: CDR1 LGHNA and CDR2 YNFKEQ. This CDR3 contains 14 residues. CDR3 loop: CASSQESASAGRNF. The CDR3 DNA is TGTGCCAGCAGCCAAGAGTCAGCTTCGGCAGGACGAAACTTC.

This clone appeared a single time. This chain joins TRBV7-9 and TRBJ2-3; D is possibly TRBD2 (6 bases). CDR1 is SEHNR and CDR2 is FQNEAQ in the germline V gene (reference sequence). Trimming shortened V by 4 bases and J by 2 bases, and 13 bases separated the two germline ends. The CDR3 runs 15 residues. CDR3: CASSYLGGITDTQYF. As DNA, the CDR3 is TGTGCCAGCAGCTACTTAGGCGGGATCACAGATACGCAGTATTTT.

This chain joins TRBV28 and TRBJ1-1; a possible D gene is TRBD1 (5 bases). Germline-derived CDR1 and CDR2 are MDHEN and SYDVKM. There are 17 residues in the CDR3. V lost 3 bases, J lost 1 base, and 18 bases lay in between. The chain's CDR3 is CASSFWGGLEGNTEAFF. The CDR3 DNA reads TGTGCCAGCAGTTTCTGGGGGGGGTTGGAGGGGAACACTGAAGCTTTCTTT.

The chain links TRBV28 to TRBJ2-1; 10 nucleotides match TRBD2. The germline V gene has CDR1 MDHEN and CDR2 SYDVKM. There are 16 residues in the CDR3. V trimming: 4 bases; J trimming: 9 bases; junction bases outside the gene matches: 12. The CDR3 DNA sequence: TGTGCCAGCAGTTCCCCCGCTAGCGGGAGTATAGGTGAGCAGTTCTTC. The encoded protein is CASSSPASGSIGEQFF.

V gene TRBV7-6 combines with J gene TRBJ2-1; D is possibly TRBD2 (6 bases). Germline V gene lookup returns CDR1 SGHVS and CDR2 FNYEAQ. With 5 bases removed from V and 5 bases from J, the gap between germline ends came to 10 bases. This CDR3 region has 13 residues. CDR3 residues: CASSSGGDNEQFF. The CDR3 DNA reads TGTGCCAGCAGCAGCGGAGGGGACAATGAGCAGTTCTTC.